This T cell receptor beta chain was observed in a study of a mutant IDH1 vaccine in newly diagnosed glioma. At the level of the study: The study started vaccination 4-6 weeks after radiotherapy alone, or with temozolomide cycles. Study findings and constraints: Seemingly, top peripheral T cell clonotype changes bore no relation to pseudoprogression.

As for time point: week 35, safety follow-up. Vaccination comprised doses that each held 300 ug of mutant IDH1 20-mer peptide, plus topical imiquimod. Each patient was administered eight vaccinations, scheduled in weeks 1, 3, 5, 7, 11, 15, 19 and 23. As concerns this clone: What it binds is not known.

The assay was immunoSEQ multiplex PCR, and TCRdb's table has in-frame clones only and misses some. Of about 50,000 clones listed, around 92% are singletons. Sequencing was performed on PBMCs, taken from a glioma patient whose treatment included an IDH1 peptide vaccine. The clonotype was recovered from a man aged 50 to 60 with glioma.

The CDR3 DNA reads as TGCGCCAGCAACCTCTCTAGAGCTCCGGCCGAGCAGTACTTC. It yields the protein CASNLSRAPAEQYF. The chain is built from TRBV23-1 and TRBJ2-7; D is unresolved. TRBV23-1 carries the ORF label, with uncertain function. This CDR3 region has 14 residues. V lost 7 bases and J lost 6, with 19 bases in between.